This TCR beta chain comes out of a study of CXCR3-negative and CXCR3-positive naive CD8 T cells. TRB cDNA was prepared as libraries by UMI-labeled 5' RACE. TCRdb re-called the 5' RACE reads and gives one entry per CDR3 protein, without DNA. This sample contains 120,000 to 150,000 distinct CDR3 sequences. Comments on this clonotype: Its antigen remains unidentified.

Germline assignment: CDR1 ENHRY and CDR2 SYGVKD. The CDR3 runs to 14 residues. A CD45RO-CCR7+CD27+CD95- phenotype identified naive CD8+ T cells. The study's findings and limits: Both naive subsets, CXCR3-negative and CXCR3-positive, displayed similar TRBV-TRBJ usage, unlike memory cells. With CXCR3 expression partially decreased after cryopreservation, most assays relied on fresh PBMCs. For memory CD8+ cells diversity was much lower, but both naive subsets had comparably high diversity. CXCR3-positive naive cells carried more hydrophobic TRB CDR3s than CXCR3-negative naive cells did.

The sequencing sample was made of naive CXCR3+ CD8+ T cells from blood. Subset denoted: CD45RO-CCR7+CD27+CD95- naive CD8+ T cells expressing CXCR3 (TNR3+). The sequence was collected from a human donor in good health. Some clones in this sample may be carry-over from other donors' samples. The chain has TRBV10-3 and TRBJ2-5; absent DNA, TCRdb's TRBD2 call cannot be checked. The CDR3: CAISESGGRGTQYF.